This T cell receptor beta chain originates from a study of cytomegalovirus exposure and HLA in healthy donors. The CDR3 consists of 14 residues. Trimming removed 7 bases from V and 2 bases from J; junction bases left unmatched: 6. Looked up from germline, CDR1 is ENHRY and CDR2 is SYGVKD. The study's findings and limits: Among TCR beta chains, those listed as cytomegalovirus-associated numbered under 200.

A few counts support this clone. Its target is not known. In the PCR, 60 Vbeta and 13 Jbeta primers were used. Clones were sequenced by immunoSEQ multiplex PCR, and TCRdb holds only the in-frame ones, with some missing. Of approximately 140,000 clones listed, approximately 72% are singletons. This sequence joins TRBV10-3 and TRBJ2-3; 7 nucleotides match TRBD1. The specimen was PBMCs. This TCR was recovered from a woman in her fifties or sixties in good health and CMV-seronegative. This CDR3 is CAITRTGPTDTQYF. The CDR3 nucleotides are TGTGCCATCACCCGGACAGGACCCACAGATACGCAGTATTTT.